Listed below are T cell receptor beta chains from one sample, sequenced in a study of T cell repertoires in cytomegalovirus infection. Via MiXCR, TCRdb re-called the reads, giving one row per CDR3 protein. Seen here are hundreds of thousands of distinct CDR3 sequences, around a sixth observed once, and the top ten hold 8.5% to 10%. The material sequenced was PBMCs. The receptors shown here come from a human donor in good health (CMV status not recorded). Some clones in this sample may be carry-over from other donors' samples. Each CDR3 is given with its conserved first and last residue. Fields, in order: clone size, J gene, D gene, V gene, CDR3 DNA, CDR3 protein. The D gene is left open where the match is weak. Size is stated for part of the rows, as once, few or many counts, or as a class when the clone is expanded.

>NA|TRBJ1-4|NA|TRBV15
TGTGCCACCAAATTTCTCCGGGAGGCTGAAAAACTGTTTTTT
CATKFLREAEKLFF
>once|TRBJ1-5|NA|TRBV5-1
TGCGCCAGCAGCTTGGCCGCGAATCAGCCCCAGCATTTT
CASSLAANQPQHF
>few|TRBJ1-2|TRBD1|TRBV27
TGTGCCAGCAGTCCGCAGGGGGCGCATGGCTACACCTTC
CASSPQGAHGYTF
>many|TRBJ1-1|NA|TRBV7-8
TGTGCCAGCAGCTTAGACGCAGGAGGACAAGCTTTCTTT
CASSLDAGGQAFF
>NA|TRBJ1-1|NA|TRBV11-1
TGTGCCAGCAGCAACAACAAGGGCACTGAAGCTTTCTTT
CASSNNKGTEAFF
>many|TRBJ1-1|NA|TRBV7-2
TGTGCCAGCAGCCTGGGCAGGACGGGGACTGAAGCTTTCTTT
CASSLGRTGTEAFF
>few|TRBJ1-1|NA|TRBV5-1
TGCGCCAGCAGCCCCGGGACACAAGGGACTGAAGCTTTCTTT
CASSPGTQGTEAFF
>NA|TRBJ2-5|NA|TRBV6-6
TGTGCCAGCAGTACCGCTGAGGGTTACGGAGAGACCCAGTACTTC
CASSTAEGYGETQYF
>NA|TRBJ2-3|TRBD2|TRBV4-3
TGCGCCAGCAGCCAAGATGGAGCGGGATCTAGCACAGATACGCAGTATTTT
CASSQDGAGSSTDTQYF
>NA|TRBJ2-5|TRBD2|TRBV6-6
TGTGCCAGCAGCCGCAAGGGACTAGCGGGAGGGCCGGTTGGAGAGACCCAGTACTTC
CASSRKGLAGGPVGETQYF
>many|TRBJ1-2|NA|TRBV19
TGTGCCAGTACCCCAGGGATGATCAATGGCTACACCTTC
CASTPGMINGYTF
>NA|TRBJ1-1|NA|TRBV10-3
TGTGCCATCAGCGGGACACCAAATATGAACACTGAAGCTTTCTTT
CAISGTPNMNTEAFF
>many|TRBJ1-5|TRBD1|TRBV7-2
TGTGCCAGCAGCGACAGGGGCCAGCCCCAGCATTTT
CASSDRGQPQHF
>many|TRBJ2-1|NA|TRBV7-8
TGTGCCAGCAGCTGGAGCGTGAATGAGCAGTTCTTC
CASSWSVNEQFF
>NA|TRBJ1-1|NA|TRBV10-3
TGTGCCATCGGGCAGTCCAGGAACACTGAAGCTTTCTTT
CAIGQSRNTEAFF
>many|TRBJ1-2|NA|TRBV7-2
TGTGCCAGCAGCTTAGTTTCCGGGGGTTATGGCTACACCTTC
CASSLVSGGYGYTF
>few|TRBJ1-3|NA|TRBV5-1
TGCGCCAGCAGCAACAACATCGGGGGTGCCATATATTTT
CASSNNIGGAIYF
>NA|TRBJ2-7|TRBD1|TRBV5-1
TGCGCCAGCAGGTTGACAGGGGGCACCGAGCAGTACTTC
CASRLTGGTEQYF
>NA|TRBJ2-5|NA|TRBV7-2
TGTGCCAGCAGAGCGGAGGGGGAGACCCAGTACTTC
CASRAEGETQYF
>NA|TRBJ2-1|NA|TRBV6-2/TRBV6-3
TGTGCCAGCAGTTACTCGGCTATGGACAATGAGCAGTTCTTC
CASSYSAMDNEQFF
>NA|TRBJ1-1|NA|TRBV6-6
TGTGCCAGCAGTTACAGGCAGGAGGGGATACAAGGTTTCTTT
CASSYRQEGIQGFF
>NA|TRBJ2-1|TRBD2|TRBV20-1
TGCAGTGCTTTTAGCGGGAGTGAGCAGTTCTTC
CSAFSGSEQFF
>NA|TRBJ2-1|NA|TRBV7-8
TGTGCCAGCAGCTTAAGACTAGGGGGGGTCAATGAGCAGTTCTTC
CASSLRLGGVNEQFF
>NA|TRBJ1-5|NA|TRBV7-9
TGTGCCAGCAGCTTAGACGGGGAGAGCAATCAGCCCCAGCATTTT
CASSLDGESNQPQHF
>few|TRBJ2-3|NA|TRBV20-1
TGCAGTGCTAGAGTCGACCGGTCTGGCACAGATACGCAGTATTTT
CSARVDRSGTDTQYF
>many|TRBJ2-5|TRBD2|TRBV7-2
TGTGCCAGCAGCACCGCGATGCGGGGGGGCGTGGAGACCCAGTACTTC
CASSTAMRGGVETQYF
>many|TRBJ2-1|NA|TRBV6-2/TRBV6-3
TGTGCCAGCAGTTACGGCGGGCAAACTTACACCAATGAGCAGTTCTTC
CASSYGGQTYTNEQFF
>many|TRBJ1-2|NA|TRBV7-2
TGTGCCAGCAGCCCGGGACTTATTGGCTACACCTTC
CASSPGLIGYTF
>NA|TRBJ2-1|NA|TRBV7-9
TGTGCCAGCAAGTGGGGGAACTACAATGAGCAGTTCTTC
CASKWGNYNEQFF
>few|TRBJ1-4|NA|TRBV20-1
TGCAGTGCCCAACAGGGTTTCGGTAAATTGCTGTTTTTT
CSAQQGFGKLLFF
>many|TRBJ2-7|NA|TRBV19
TGTGCCAGTCGGAATACAGCGAACTCCTACGAGCAGTACTTC
CASRNTANSYEQYF
>many|TRBJ2-5|NA|TRBV18
TGTGCCAGCTCACCACTAAGCGGGACACATCAAGAGACCCAGTACTTC
CASSPLSGTHQETQYF
>NA|TRBJ2-1|NA|TRBV12-3/TRBV12-4
TGTGCCAGCAGTCAGTCAGACGGGAACAATGAGCAGTTCTTC
CASSQSDGNNEQFF
>NA|TRBJ2-5|NA|TRBV7-9
TGTGCCAGCAGGACTAGTAGCGGAGAGACCCAGTACTTC
CASRTSSGETQYF
>NA|TRBJ2-1|NA|TRBV18
TGTGCCAGCTCGTCCCAGGGTTTCAGCAATGAGCAGTTCTTC
CASSSQGFSNEQFF
>NA|TRBJ2-1|TRBD2|TRBV27
TGTGCCAGCAGTTTATTCTGGGGCGGGGGGTACAATGAGCAGTTCTTC
CASSLFWGGGYNEQFF
>many|TRBJ2-5|NA|TRBV7-8
TGTGCCAGCAGCTTAGAGGGGCTCTTAGAGACCCAGTACTTC
CASSLEGLLETQYF
>many|TRBJ2-3|NA|TRBV7-2
TGTGCCAGCAGCTCCCAAAGCACAGATACGCAGTATTTT
CASSSQSTDTQYF
>NA|TRBJ2-7|TRBD2|TRBV5-1
TGCGCCAGCAGCTTGGTTGCGGGAGGAGGGTACGAGCAGTACTTC
CASSLVAGGGYEQYF
>few|TRBJ1-5|NA|TRBV12-3/TRBV12-4
TGTGCCAGCAGCCCGGGACCATATCAGCCCCAGCATTTT
CASSPGPYQPQHF